The 6 T cell receptor beta chains below all came from one sample that was sequenced in a study of PD-1 blockade in classical Hodgkin lymphoma (dated by TCRdb to the early 2020s). Library construction relied on the immunoSEQ multiplex PCR assay. TCRdb took over this immuneACCESS table, retaining in-frame rearrangements with V and J assigned. Such tables are incomplete; in checked studies, under half of the missing clones stem from an unresolved V gene, and the remainder is unexplained. This sample has roughly 40,000 clones in its table, and over 70% of those were observed once. The ten largest clones take up 9% of the sample. This specimen's time point label, per the study, means: cycle 1 day 1 (C1D1), immediately before nivolumab initiation. Relapse after autologous stem cell transplantation had occurred in all trial patients, and cohorts A, B and C were distinguished by prior brentuximab vedotin exposure.

Sequenced material: peripheral blood mononuclear cells (PBMCs), taken at baseline. These receptors were collected from a human donor with classical Hodgkin lymphoma.

This clone has more than one count but fewer than ten. The chain uses TRBV2 and TRBJ1-5, with D maybe TRBD1 (5 bases). Germline CDR1 and CDR2: SNHLY and FYNNEI. Trimming left V 7 bases short and J 2 bases short, with 18 bases between. The CDR3 covers 16 residues. Written as DNA, the CDR3 is TGTGCCAGCACTTCTCATAGGTGGGGCGGCAATCAGCCCCAGCATTTT. Translating gives CASTSHRWGGNQPQHF.

J is TRBJ2-1 and V is TRBV7-3; 9 bases align to TRBD2. Germline CDR1 is SGHTA and CDR2 is FQGTGA. CDR3 length: 17 residues. The J segment lost 0 bases and the V segment lost 3 bases, leaving 6 bases of the junction unmatched. CDR3 sequence: CASSLVHSGGSYNEQFF. DNA for the CDR3: TGTGCCAGCAGCTTGGTCCATAGCGGGGGCTCCTACAATGAGCAGTTCTTC.

The chain has TRBV6-6 and TRBJ1-2; D may be TRBD1 (5 bases). V was trimmed by 2 bases and J by 4 bases, leaving 8 bases between them. The CDR3 covers 13 residues. Germline V gene data show CDR1 as MNHNY and CDR2 as SVGAGI (reference sequence). As DNA, the CDR3 is TGTGCCAGCAGTTACGGGGGGGGCTATGGCTACACCTTC. Translation: CASSYGGGYGYTF.

The chain combines TRBV2 with TRBJ2-1, with 11 bases that match TRBD1. V lost 8 bases and J lost 5; bases outside the gene matches: 8. Germline V gene data show CDR1 as SNHLY and CDR2 as FYNNEI. The CDR3 covers 15 residues. The CDR3 DNA reads as TGTGCCAGCCATTGGGACAGGGGGTTTCACAATGAGCAGTTCTTC. Its translation: CASHWDRGFHNEQFF. Combining the CDR3 with reference TRBV2 and TRBJ2-1 gives the whole variable domain EPEVTQTPSHQVTQMGQEVILRCVPISNHLYFYWYRQILGQKVEFLVSFYNNEISEKSEIFDDQFSVERPDGSNFTLKIRSTKLEDSAMYFCASHWDRGFHNEQFFGPGTRLTVL.

This sequence joins TRBV29-1 and TRBJ2-3; D uncertain. The CDR3 has 13 amino acids. The V and J ends lost 3 bases and 1 base respectively, with 8 bases between them. The germline gives CDR1 SQVTM, CDR2 ANQGSEA. CDR3 sequence reads: CSVESTGTDTQYF. CDR3 bases: TGCAGCGTTGAGTCAACCGGCACAGATACGCAGTATTTT.

This sequence joins TRBV9 and TRBJ2-3, with D tentatively TRBD1 (6 bases). The CDR3 runs to 15 residues. From germline, CDR1 is SGDLS and CDR2 YYNGEE. Trimming left V 2 bases short and J 0 bases short, with 10 bases between. CDR3 coding DNA: TGTGCCAGCAGCGTCCTCGACAGGAGCACAGATACGCAGTATTTT. Its protein is CASSVLDRSTDTQYF. The whole variable domain, remainder taken from reference TRBV9 and TRBJ2-3, is DSGVTQTPKHLITATGQRVTLRCSPRSGDLSVYWYQQSLDQGLQFLIQYYNGEERAKGNILERFSAQQFPDLHSELNLSSLELGDSALYFCASSVLDRSTDTQYFGPGTRLTVL.